This T cell receptor beta chain was obtained from a study of regulatory T cells in long-lasting Graves disease. This clonotype was seen repeatedly, ten times or more. CDR3-region Arm-PCR and iRepertoire HTBI primers produced the TCR beta libraries. MiXCR was run by TCRdb on the multiplex PCR reads, yielding one entry per CDR3 protein. The profile shows around 360,000 distinct CDR3 sequences, around 15% of them singletons. Time point given: newly diagnosed GD, antithyroid drugs for less than 3 months. Isolated PBMC RNA provided the starting material for the TCR library. The CDR3 loop spans 14 amino acids. CDR1 and CDR2 (germline): LGHDT, YNNKEL (reference sequence). Trimming pared 0 bases from V and 6 bases from J, leaving 9 bases between. These sequences were also reported in another study, on T cells in Graves' hyperthyroidism and ophthalmopathy. This second study notes: Newly diagnosed patients aged 18 to 65 had hyperthyroidism of under 2 months' duration. Ophthalmopathy prediction by the model preceded onset by a median roughly 6 months.

The V gene is TRBV3-1, the J gene TRBJ2-1; D possibly corresponds to TRBD1 (5 bases). The origin of this receptor is a woman aged 18-29 years with Graves disease. Sequenced material: peripheral blood mononuclear cells (PBMCs), taken at new diagnosis, from a patient treated with antithyroid drugs. CDR3 DNA sequence: TGTGCCAGCAGCCAAGAAGGGGTACGCAATGAGCAGTTCTTC. The encoded protein is CASSQEGVRNEQFF.